This T cell receptor beta chain was identified during a study of T cells after yellow fever vaccination. Study-wide findings and caveats: Secondary responses were weaker yet peaked faster, day 5 versus 15. Post-booster samples contained most primary-vaccination clones (approximately 97% CD4, about 85% CD8). Abundant clonotypes (contaminants from the bulk population) could be present in FACS-sorted repertoires.

By 5'RACE template switching, TCR cDNA was produced, with a universal primer site and UMIs added in the process. MiXCR was run by TCRdb on the 5' RACE reads, yielding one entry per CDR3 protein. The sample comprises almost 600,000 distinct CDR3 sequences, about 14% of which are singletons, and more than 13% rests with the top ten. CDR1 is MNHEY and CDR2 is SMNVEV in the germline V gene (reference sequence). The CDR3 extends over 13 amino acids. V lost 6 bases to trimming and J lost 4 bases, with 12 bases between them. This clonotype was counted between two and nine times. Its target is not known. The receptor was isolated from a young man who received the YFV17D yellow fever vaccine. The sample here was PBMCs, taken on the day of the yellow fever booster vaccination. V gene TRBV27 combines with J gene TRBJ1-1, with D possibly being TRBD1 (5 bases). In DNA form, the CDR3 reads TGTGCCAGCAGCCCTCGACAGATCACTGAAGCTTTCTTT. Translated, it gives CASSPRQITEAFF.